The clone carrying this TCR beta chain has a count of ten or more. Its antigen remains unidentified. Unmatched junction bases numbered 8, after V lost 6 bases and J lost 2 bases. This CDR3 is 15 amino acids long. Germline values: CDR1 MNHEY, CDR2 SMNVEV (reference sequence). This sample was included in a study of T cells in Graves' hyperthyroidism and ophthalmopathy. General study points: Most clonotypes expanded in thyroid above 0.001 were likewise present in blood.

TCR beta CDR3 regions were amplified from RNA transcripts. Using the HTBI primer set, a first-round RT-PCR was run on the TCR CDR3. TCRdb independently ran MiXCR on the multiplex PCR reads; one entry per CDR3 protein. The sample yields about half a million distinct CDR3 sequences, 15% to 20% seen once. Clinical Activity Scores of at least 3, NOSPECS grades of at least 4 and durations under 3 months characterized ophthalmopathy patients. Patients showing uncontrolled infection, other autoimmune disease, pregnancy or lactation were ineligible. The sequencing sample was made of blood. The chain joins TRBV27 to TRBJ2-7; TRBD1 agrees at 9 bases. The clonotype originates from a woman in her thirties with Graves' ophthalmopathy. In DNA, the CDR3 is TGTGCCAGCAGGGAGCGGACAGGGGATGCCTACGAGCAGTACTTC. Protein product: CASRERTGDAYEQYF.